This T cell receptor beta chain was captured by sequencing in a study of T cells and Merkel cell carcinoma outcomes. There are 15 residues in the CDR3. Losses at the gene ends were 5 bases for V and 8 bases for J; bases not matched to a gene: 5. Germline V lookup: CDR1 SGHAT, CDR2 FQDESV (reference sequence). Measured with immunoSEQ multiplex PCR; TCRdb has only the in-frame clones, and not every one. The table lists 6,000 or so clones, about 81% of them singletons. The receptor was derived from a human donor with Merkel cell carcinoma. Some clones in this sample may be carry-over from other donors' samples. The specimen sequenced was tumor tissue from Merkel cell carcinoma. The chain combines TRBV11-1 with TRBJ2-1; 14 bases match TRBD2. The CDR3: CASSPGLAGVHEQFF. DNA of the CDR3: TGTGCCAGCAGCCCGGGACTAGCGGGAGTCCATGAGCAGTTCTTC.